This paragraph covers one T cell receptor (beta chain) sequence. Method: immunoSEQ multiplex PCR; TCRdb's copy keeps in-frame clones and lacks some. The profile covers fewer than 2.5 million clones, with roughly 93% appearing a single time and 0.36% taken by the ten largest. All of the donors resided in Nashville, Tennessee, and each was a Caucasian adult. Memory CD4+ cells were the fraction left after CD45RA+ naive selection. Germline V gives CDR1 SGHRS, CDR2 YFSETQ. V was cut by 3 bases and J by 4 bases, with 17 bases left in between. This CDR3 is 16 amino acids long. The sample comes from a study of shared clonotypes between healthy human individuals. For the study at large: Those who served as donors were a couple of women and a few men between the ages of 18 and 49.

This receptor was taken from a man between 18 and 29 years old in good health. Some clones in this sample may be carry-over from other donors' samples. V and J are TRBV5-1 and TRBJ1-5, with no clear D. Sequenced input: naive CD4+ T cells from PBMCs. Subset meaning: CD45RA+ positively selected. CDR3 region: CASSYTESGSNQPQHF. The DNA for the CDR3 is TGCGCCAGCAGCTATACCGAGTCGGGATCGAATCAGCCCCAGCATTTT.